This TCR beta chain appears in the sequencing data of a study of blood T cell repertoires in COVID-19. Profiled with immunoSEQ multiplex PCR; TCRdb holds only in-frame clones, not every one. The data contain fewer than 80,000 clones, under 80% of them singletons. The length of the CDR3 is 15 residues. The germline V gene encodes CDR1 LGHNA and CDR2 YSLEER. V was cut by 0 bases and J by 3 bases, with 9 bases left in between. Material for sequencing was peripheral blood. The V gene is TRBV4-3, the J gene TRBJ2-1; D uncertain. This receptor was obtained from a human donor in a cohort sampled during active COVID-19. CDR3 sequence reads: CASSQDGLDYNEQFF. For the CDR3, the DNA is TGCGCCAGCAGCCAAGATGGTCTAGACTACAATGAGCAGTTCTTC.